The sequence of this T cell receptor (beta chain) was determined in a study of CD8 T cells in ankylosing spondylitis. This clonotype was seen more than once but under ten times. Its matching antigen is unknown. Germline CDR1 reads MDHEN; CDR2 reads SYDVKM. The CDR3 length is 13 residues. With 3 bases removed from V and 8 bases from J, the gap between germline ends came to 13 bases. Findings and caveats of the study: Apparently characteristic of ankylosing spondylitis blood was a TCR beta motif (under ten highly homologous variants).

TCRdb reanalysed the 5' RACE reads using MiXCR and keeps one entry per CDR3 protein. The sample records some 840,000 distinct CDR3 sequences, about 11% being singletons. V gene TRBV28 combines with J gene TRBJ1-2; TRBD1 might be the D (6 bases). The TCR was taken from a male donor with ankylosing spondylitis. What was sequenced was blood, either unsorted or a sorted T cell fraction (not recorded which). For the CDR3, the DNA is TGTGCCAGCAGTTTGGACAGTACAAGGGGCTACACCTTC. Translation gives CASSLDSTRGYTF.